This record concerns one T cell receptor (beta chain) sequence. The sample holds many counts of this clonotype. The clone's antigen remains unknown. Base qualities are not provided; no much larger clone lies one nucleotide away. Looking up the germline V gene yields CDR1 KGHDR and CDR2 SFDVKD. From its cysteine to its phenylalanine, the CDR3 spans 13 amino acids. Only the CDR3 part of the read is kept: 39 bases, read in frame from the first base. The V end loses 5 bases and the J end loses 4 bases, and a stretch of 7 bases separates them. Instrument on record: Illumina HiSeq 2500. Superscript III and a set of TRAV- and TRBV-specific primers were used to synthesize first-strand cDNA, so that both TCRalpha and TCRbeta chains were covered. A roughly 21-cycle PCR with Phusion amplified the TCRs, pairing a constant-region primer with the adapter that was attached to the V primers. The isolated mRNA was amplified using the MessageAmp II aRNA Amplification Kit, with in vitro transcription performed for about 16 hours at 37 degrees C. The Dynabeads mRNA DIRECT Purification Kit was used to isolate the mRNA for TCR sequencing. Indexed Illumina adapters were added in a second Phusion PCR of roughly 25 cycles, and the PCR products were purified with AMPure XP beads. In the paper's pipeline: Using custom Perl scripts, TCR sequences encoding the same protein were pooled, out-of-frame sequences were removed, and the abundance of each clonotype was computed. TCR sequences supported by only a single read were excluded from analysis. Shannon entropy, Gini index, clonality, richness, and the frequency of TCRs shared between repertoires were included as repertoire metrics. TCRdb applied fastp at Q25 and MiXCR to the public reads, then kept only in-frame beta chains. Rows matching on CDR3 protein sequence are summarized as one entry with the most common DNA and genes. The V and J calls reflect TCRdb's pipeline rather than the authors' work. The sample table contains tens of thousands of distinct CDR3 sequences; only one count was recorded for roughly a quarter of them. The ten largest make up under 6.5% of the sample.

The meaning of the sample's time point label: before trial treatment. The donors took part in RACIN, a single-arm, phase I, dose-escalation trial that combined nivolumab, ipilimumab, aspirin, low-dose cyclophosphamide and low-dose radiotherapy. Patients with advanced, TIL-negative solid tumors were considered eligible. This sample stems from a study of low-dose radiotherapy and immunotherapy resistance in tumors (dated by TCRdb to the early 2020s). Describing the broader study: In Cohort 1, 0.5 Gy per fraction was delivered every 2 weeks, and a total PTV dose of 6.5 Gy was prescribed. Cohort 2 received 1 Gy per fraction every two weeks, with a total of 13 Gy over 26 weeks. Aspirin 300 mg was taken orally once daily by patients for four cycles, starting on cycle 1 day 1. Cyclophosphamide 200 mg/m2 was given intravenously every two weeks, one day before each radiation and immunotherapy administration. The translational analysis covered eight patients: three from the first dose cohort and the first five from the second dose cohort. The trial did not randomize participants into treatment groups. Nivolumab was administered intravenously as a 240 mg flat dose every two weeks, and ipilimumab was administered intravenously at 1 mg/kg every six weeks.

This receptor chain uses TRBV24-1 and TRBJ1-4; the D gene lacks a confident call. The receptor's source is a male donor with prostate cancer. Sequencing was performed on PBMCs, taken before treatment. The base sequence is TGTGCCACCAGTGCCGGCGGTAATGAAAAACTGTTTTTT. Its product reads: CATSAGGNEKLFF.